The text below deals with one T cell receptor beta chain. No antigen is known for it. No per-base quality is available; no much larger clone lies one base away. Measured from the cysteine to the phenylalanine, the CDR3 is 14 residues long. The entry retains the CDR3 DNA only, 42 bases that are in frame from base 1. At the junction V is shortened by 3 bases and J by 3 bases; bases outside the gene matches: 6. Looking up the germline V gene yields CDR1 SQVTM and CDR2 ANQGSEA. The immunoSEQ Assay, a bias-controlled multiplex PCR, was used to amplify TCRbeta CDR3 regions from genomic DNA. In the authors' own workflow: The number of nucleated cells in each sample was estimated from the amplification of reference gene primers within the assay. To quantify the absolute abundance of each unique TCRbeta CDR3 rearrangement, sequence reads were collapsed and filtered. For each sample, productive Simpson clonality was calculated as the square root of Simpson's diversity index across productive rearrangements. The source is immuneACCESS, and TCRdb retained only in-frame sequences with V and J called. Part of the clones is not carried over; for the studies checked, unresolved V genes explain less than half of this, and the remainder is unexplained. V, J and clone size are those of that table, while D and trimming were read from the DNA. This sample has a few hundred thousand clones in its table, and roughly 90% of those were observed once. The ten largest clones capture 6.4% of the sample.

The entry originates in a study of blood T cell repertoires in COVID-19 (TCRdb year 2020). Context from the whole study: The collaborator samples originated in the United States, Italy and Spain and spanned the acute and convalescent phases of COVID-19. The material from the prospective study consisted of cDNA or gDNA derived from T cells, B-cell-depleted T cells, or PBMCs. Subjects who had been exposed to COVID-19, were actively infected with it, or had recovered from it provided the deeply sampled blood TCRbeta repertoires that made up the dataset. The repertoires were released in a freely available public database meant as a resource for research on the immune response to SARS-CoV-2. The samples were drawn from two sources: the first 160 participants of the ongoing ImmuneRACE study, and 1,200 or so subjects contributed by 6 global collaborators. Nearly every sample came with metadata listing a de-identified subject ID, COVID-19 status, age in years and sex. Where available, HLA class I and class II types were obtained from metadata supplied by the sample provider rather than from assay-based typing.

A second Seattle source provided samples from volunteer blood donors who had recovered from COVID-19. The collaborating institutions used their own protocols to collect whole blood in K2EDTA tubes. Collaborator samples were shipped for TCRbeta analysis as frozen whole blood, isolated PBMCs, or DNA extracted from either sample type. General findings and caveats noted by the study authors: The quantity of clinical and demographic metadata differed by source and by participant and was supplied without curation.

The chain is encoded by TRBV29-1 joined to TRBJ2-3, with 7 bases matching TRBD1. Source material: peripheral blood. The TCR sequence derives from a man between 18 and 29 years old who had recovered from COVID-19. CDR3 protein: CSVELTGRTDTQYF. Read as DNA, the sequence is TGCAGCGTTGAGTTGACAGGGAGAACAGATACGCAGTATTTT.